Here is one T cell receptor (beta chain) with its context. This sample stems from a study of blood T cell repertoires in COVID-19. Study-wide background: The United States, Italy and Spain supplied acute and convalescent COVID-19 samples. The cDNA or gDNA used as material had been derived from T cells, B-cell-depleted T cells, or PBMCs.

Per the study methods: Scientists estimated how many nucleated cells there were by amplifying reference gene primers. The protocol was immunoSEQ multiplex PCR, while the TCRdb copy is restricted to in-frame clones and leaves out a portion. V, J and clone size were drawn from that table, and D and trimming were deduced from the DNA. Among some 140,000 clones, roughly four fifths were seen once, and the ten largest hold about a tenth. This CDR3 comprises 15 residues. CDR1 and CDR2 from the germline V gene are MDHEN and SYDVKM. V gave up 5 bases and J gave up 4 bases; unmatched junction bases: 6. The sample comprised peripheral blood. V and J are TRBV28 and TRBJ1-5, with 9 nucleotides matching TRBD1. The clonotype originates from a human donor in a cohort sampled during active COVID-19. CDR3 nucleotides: TGTGCCAGCAGTCCGACAGGGGGTTTGAATCAGCCCCAGCATTTT. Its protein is CASSPTGGLNQPQHF.